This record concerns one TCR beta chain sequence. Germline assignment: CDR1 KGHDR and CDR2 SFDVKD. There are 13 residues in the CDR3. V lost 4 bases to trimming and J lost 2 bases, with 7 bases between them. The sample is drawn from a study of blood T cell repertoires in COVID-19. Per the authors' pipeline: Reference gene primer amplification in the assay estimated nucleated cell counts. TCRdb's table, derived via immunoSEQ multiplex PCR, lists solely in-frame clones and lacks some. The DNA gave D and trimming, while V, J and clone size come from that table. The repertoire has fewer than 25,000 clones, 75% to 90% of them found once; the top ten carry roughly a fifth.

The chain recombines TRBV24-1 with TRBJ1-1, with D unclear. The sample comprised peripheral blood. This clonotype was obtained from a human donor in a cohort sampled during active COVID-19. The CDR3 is CATSDEVNTEAFF. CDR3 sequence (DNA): TGTGCCACCAGTGACGAGGTAAACACTGAAGCTTTCTTT.